This T cell receptor beta chain was recorded in a study of T cells after yellow fever vaccination. This clonotype has a handful of counts. Trimming took off 1 base at V and 1 base at J, with 10 bases between the two ends. The CDR3 runs 15 residues. Looked up from germline, CDR1 is SGHNT and CDR2 is YENEEA. TCRdb fed the 5' RACE reads into MiXCR, producing one record per CDR3 protein. The sample shows approximately 580,000 distinct CDR3 sequences, roughly a sixth of them seen only once. This specimen was PBMCs, taken 4 to 6 days after the first yellow fever vaccination. The chain is built from TRBV11-3 and TRBJ2-5; D gene unclear. The source of this sequence is a man younger than 30 who received the YFV17D yellow fever vaccine. Here the CDR3 DNA reads TGTGCCAGCAGCTTAGGGTGGCAGAGCCAAGAGACCCAGTACTTC. Translation: CASSLGWQSQETQYF.